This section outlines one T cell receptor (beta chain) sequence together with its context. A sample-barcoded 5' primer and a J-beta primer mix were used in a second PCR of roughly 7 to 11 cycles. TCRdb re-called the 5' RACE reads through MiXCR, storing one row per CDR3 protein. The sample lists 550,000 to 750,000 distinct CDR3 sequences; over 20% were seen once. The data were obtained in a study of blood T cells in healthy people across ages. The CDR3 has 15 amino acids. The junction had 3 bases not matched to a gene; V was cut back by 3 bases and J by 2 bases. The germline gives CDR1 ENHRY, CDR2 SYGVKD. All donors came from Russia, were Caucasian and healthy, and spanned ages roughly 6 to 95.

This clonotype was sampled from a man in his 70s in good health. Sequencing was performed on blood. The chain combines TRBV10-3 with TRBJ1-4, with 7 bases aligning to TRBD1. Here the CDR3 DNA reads TGTGCCATCAGTGAAGGGGGCGCGACTAATGAAAAACTGTTTTTT. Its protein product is CAISEGGATNEKLFF.